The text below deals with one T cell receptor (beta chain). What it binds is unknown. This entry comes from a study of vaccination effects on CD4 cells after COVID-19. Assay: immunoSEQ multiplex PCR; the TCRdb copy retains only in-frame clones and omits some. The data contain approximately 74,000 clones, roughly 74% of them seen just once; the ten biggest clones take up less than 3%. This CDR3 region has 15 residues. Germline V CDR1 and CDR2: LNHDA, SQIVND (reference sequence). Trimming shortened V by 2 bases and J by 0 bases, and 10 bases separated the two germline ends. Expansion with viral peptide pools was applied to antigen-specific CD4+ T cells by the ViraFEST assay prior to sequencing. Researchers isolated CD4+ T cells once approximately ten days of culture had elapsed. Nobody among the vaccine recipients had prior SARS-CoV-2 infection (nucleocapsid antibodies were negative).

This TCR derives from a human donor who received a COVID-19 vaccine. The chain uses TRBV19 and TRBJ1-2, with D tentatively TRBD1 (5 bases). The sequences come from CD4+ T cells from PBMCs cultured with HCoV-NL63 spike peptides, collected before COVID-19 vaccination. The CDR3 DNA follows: TGTGCCAGTAGTATAAGAGGAGGGGCTAACTATGGCTACACCTTC. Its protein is CASSIRGGANYGYTF.